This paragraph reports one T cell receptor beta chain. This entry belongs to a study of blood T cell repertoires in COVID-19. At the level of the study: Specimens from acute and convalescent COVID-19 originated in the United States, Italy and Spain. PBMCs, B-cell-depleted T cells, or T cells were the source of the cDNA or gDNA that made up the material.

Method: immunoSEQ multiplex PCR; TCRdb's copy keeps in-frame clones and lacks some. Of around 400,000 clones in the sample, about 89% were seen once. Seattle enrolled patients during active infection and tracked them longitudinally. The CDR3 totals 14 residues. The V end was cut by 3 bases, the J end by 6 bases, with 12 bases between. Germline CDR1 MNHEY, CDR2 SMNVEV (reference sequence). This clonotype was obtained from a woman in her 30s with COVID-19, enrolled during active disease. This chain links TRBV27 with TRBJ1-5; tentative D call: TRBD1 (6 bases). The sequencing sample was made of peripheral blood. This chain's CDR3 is CASSFVGAGQPQHF. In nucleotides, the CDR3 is TGTGCCAGCAGTTTTGTGGGGGCGGGTCAGCCCCAGCATTTT.